Listed below are T cell receptor beta chains from one sample, sequenced in a study of T-cell memory formation after mild COVID-19. Using its own MiXCR run on the 5' RACE reads, TCRdb lists one record per CDR3 protein. The table has roughly 250,000 distinct CDR3 sequences, roughly 15% seen once. Sample: PBMCs or a T cell subset sorted from them (not recorded which). These TCRs come from a man younger than 30 who had mild COVID-19 (a few samples of this study predate the infection). Cell type and time point are not known. The CDR3 runs from the conserved cysteine through the conserved F or W.

>TRBJ2-5|TRBV6-5|13
CASSFSVLETQYF
>TRBJ2-2|TRBV18|16
CASSPPGREGTGELFF
>TRBJ1-2|TRBV5-1|15
CASSPEGQGASGYTF
>TRBJ2-1|TRBV11-1|16
CASSHPGTGRSNEQFF
>TRBJ2-5|TRBV4-1|16
CASSVRAAPKQETQYF
>TRBJ1-1|TRBV7-9|15
CASSLVGTVNTEAFF
>TRBJ2-2|TRBV5-1|16
CASSSRTGLNTGELFF
>TRBJ2-2|TRBV6-2/TRBV6-3|15
CASSLGQGRAGELFF
>TRBJ1-6|TRBV7-2|15
CASSPQWGNNSPLHF
>TRBJ2-2|TRBV21-1|16
CASSKGPPKGAGELFF
>TRBJ1-3|TRBV7-2|15
CASSLGGGNGNTIYF
>TRBJ1-1|TRBV7-2|13
CASSTDWNTEAFF
>TRBJ1-2|TRBV2|12
CASKWSAGGYTF
>TRBJ1-6|TRBV5-1|14
CASSLQESGSPLHF
>TRBJ1-5|TRBV20-1|14
CSARGGQVNQPQHF
>TRBJ1-6|TRBV9|14
CASSGGQGPEPLHF
>TRBJ2-5|TRBV20-1|11
CSARRTETQYF
>TRBJ2-2|TRBV11-2|15
CASSRTSSNTGELFF
>TRBJ2-1|TRBV5-1|14
CASSLDGGGHEQFF
>TRBJ1-5|TRBV20-1|13
CSATDRSHQPQHF
>TRBJ1-1|TRBV7-9|12
CASRPGQTEAFF
>TRBJ1-2|TRBV12-3/TRBV12-4|13
CASSPGGMRGYTF
>TRBJ1-1|TRBV7-3|15
CASRSVGAGGTEAFF
>TRBJ2-3|TRBV29-1|12
CSVEHSTDTQYF
>TRBJ1-4|TRBV20-1|12
CSASQHDEKLFF
>TRBJ1-1|TRBV6-1|16
CASRVGTGRENTEAFF
>TRBJ1-2|TRBV4-3|14
CASSQPTGDYGYTF
>TRBJ2-1|TRBV5-1|15
CASRTGTSGYNEQFF
>TRBJ2-5|TRBV11-2|15
CASSPRQGLSETQYF
>TRBJ1-6|TRBV10-3|13
CAIRRGGNSPLHF
>TRBJ1-2|TRBV7-9|15
CASRPTTGGGSGYTF
>TRBJ2-5|TRBV5-1|14
CASSLGTGQGTQYF
>TRBJ1-3|TRBV5-5|15
CASSPDPHSGNTIYF
>TRBJ1-2|TRBV12-3/TRBV12-4|13
CASSQVIVQGYTF
>TRBJ2-3|TRBV10-3|15
CAISDTSGGGNTQYF
>TRBJ2-3|TRBV5-1|15
CASSLEVQRTDTQYF
>TRBJ1-2|TRBV20-1|12
CSATPGTLGYTF
>TRBJ1-2|TRBV9|13
CASSVGERDGYTF
>TRBJ2-5|TRBV7-3|15
CASSPYVQVQETQYF
>TRBJ2-3|TRBV5-6|16
CASSLEAGGPADTQYF
>TRBJ1-1|TRBV27|14
CASSRPGVGTEAFF
>TRBJ2-7|TRBV4-3|16
CASSHVASGDVYEQYF
>TRBJ2-7|TRBV28|12
CASSTPRDEQYF
>TRBJ2-7|TRBV7-9|13
CASSFWGRDEQYF
>TRBJ2-3|TRBV20-1|17
CSAVPGLAGGPTDTQYF
>TRBJ1-2|TRBV5-1|15
CASSPQPGRATSDTF
>TRBJ2-5|TRBV5-1|15
CASSGGQGPGETQYF
>TRBJ1-2|TRBV6-5|17
CASTRTGMRPSHYGYTF
>TRBJ2-1|TRBV12-3/TRBV12-4|11
CASSGFGEQFF
>TRBJ2-1|TRBV18|16
CASSLGVLGHRNEQFF
>TRBJ1-5|TRBV6-2/TRBV6-3|12
CASSYRAQPQHF
>TRBJ1-1|TRBV6-5|15
CASSYNRLLNTEAFF
>TRBJ2-7|TRBV7-2|14
CASSSRTLDYEQYF
>TRBJ2-1|TRBV4-2|15
CASSFGQGPYNEQFF
>TRBJ1-6|TRBV2|13
CASRGVENSPLHF
>TRBJ2-7|TRBV29-1|13
CSVRQGRIYEQYF
>TRBJ2-1|TRBV9|16
CASSPRGQGAYNEQFF